This T cell receptor beta chain was sequenced during a study of lymphopenia after photon versus proton radiotherapy (dated by TCRdb to the late 2010s). Broadly, across the study: The immunological effects of photon versus proton radiation therapy were compared in patients with gastrointestinal tumors who developed high-grade lymphopenia. The study aimed to characterize how the two radiation modalities differ in their impact on the immune system. A cohort of some 20 patients with gastrointestinal tumors who received either photon or proton therapy and subsequently developed lymphopenia was included.

Taken from cysteine to phenylalanine, the CDR3 has 17 residues. The read is trimmed to its CDR3 DNA, 51 bases read in frame from base 1. V and J are trimmed by 7 bases and 3 bases, and the gene matches miss 10 bases of the junction. In the germline V gene, CDR1 corresponds to SGHTA and CDR2 to FQGNSA. Comments on this clone: This receptor's antigen is unknown. No much larger clone exists at a distance of one base, and base qualities are not known.

Library prep was done by the immunoSEQ multiplex PCR assay. Deep sequencing of rearranged TCR beta loci, alongside multiparametric flow cytometry, was used to profile T cell repertoires. TCRdb provides this immuneACCESS table in a form limited to in-frame rearrangements. Some clones are lacking; in checked studies, under half of them reflect an unresolved V gene, and why the rest are absent is not known. The sample contains under 80,000 clones, approximately 83% of them found a single time. The ten biggest clones cover roughly 2.1% of the sample. Results and caveats for the whole study, not just this receptor: Across the cohort, a larger post-nadir drop in TCR diversity was inversely correlated with overall survival time among patients who died. The survival association was assessed only in patients who died, and better survival with proton therapy was presented by the authors as a possibility rather than a demonstrated result. During treatment, patients who received proton therapy stayed relatively stable, whereas patients who received photon therapy lost naive T cells and TCR diversity and gained effector/memory populations. After the lymphocyte count nadir, repertoires from photon-treated patients showed oligoclonal expansion, particularly of CD8+ Temra cells, and this expansion drove the decline in diversity.

Recombination joined TRBV7-2 with TRBJ2-2, with TRBD2 matching 11 junction bases. The sequences come from peripheral blood, collected from a patient treated with photon-based radiotherapy. The receptor comes from a man aged 35 to 55 with gastric cancer. Read as DNA, the sequence is TGTGCCAGCACCGAGGGGGCTAGCGGGGGGTACACCGGGGAGCTGTTTTTT. This gives the protein CASTEGASGGYTGELFF.